The present T cell receptor beta chain was sequenced within a study of PD-L1 blockade in urothelial cancer. Produced via immunoSEQ multiplex PCR; TCRdb's table is partial and in-frame only. This sample has 13,000 to 15,000 clones, with roughly 88% found just once. Trimming pared 2 bases from V and 3 bases from J, leaving 10 bases between. Germline assignment: CDR1 MGHDK and CDR2 SYGVNS. This CDR3 region has 14 residues. V and J are TRBV25-1 and TRBJ1-1; TRBD1 is a possible D gene (5 bases). The source of this sequence is a man in his sixties or seventies with urothelial cancer. The sample in question was PBMCs, obtained around atezolizumab (anti-PD-L1) treatment. The CDR3 loop reads CASSEGQGYTEAFF. CDR3 DNA sequence: TGTGCCAGCAGTGAAGGGCAGGGATACACTGAAGCTTTCTTT.